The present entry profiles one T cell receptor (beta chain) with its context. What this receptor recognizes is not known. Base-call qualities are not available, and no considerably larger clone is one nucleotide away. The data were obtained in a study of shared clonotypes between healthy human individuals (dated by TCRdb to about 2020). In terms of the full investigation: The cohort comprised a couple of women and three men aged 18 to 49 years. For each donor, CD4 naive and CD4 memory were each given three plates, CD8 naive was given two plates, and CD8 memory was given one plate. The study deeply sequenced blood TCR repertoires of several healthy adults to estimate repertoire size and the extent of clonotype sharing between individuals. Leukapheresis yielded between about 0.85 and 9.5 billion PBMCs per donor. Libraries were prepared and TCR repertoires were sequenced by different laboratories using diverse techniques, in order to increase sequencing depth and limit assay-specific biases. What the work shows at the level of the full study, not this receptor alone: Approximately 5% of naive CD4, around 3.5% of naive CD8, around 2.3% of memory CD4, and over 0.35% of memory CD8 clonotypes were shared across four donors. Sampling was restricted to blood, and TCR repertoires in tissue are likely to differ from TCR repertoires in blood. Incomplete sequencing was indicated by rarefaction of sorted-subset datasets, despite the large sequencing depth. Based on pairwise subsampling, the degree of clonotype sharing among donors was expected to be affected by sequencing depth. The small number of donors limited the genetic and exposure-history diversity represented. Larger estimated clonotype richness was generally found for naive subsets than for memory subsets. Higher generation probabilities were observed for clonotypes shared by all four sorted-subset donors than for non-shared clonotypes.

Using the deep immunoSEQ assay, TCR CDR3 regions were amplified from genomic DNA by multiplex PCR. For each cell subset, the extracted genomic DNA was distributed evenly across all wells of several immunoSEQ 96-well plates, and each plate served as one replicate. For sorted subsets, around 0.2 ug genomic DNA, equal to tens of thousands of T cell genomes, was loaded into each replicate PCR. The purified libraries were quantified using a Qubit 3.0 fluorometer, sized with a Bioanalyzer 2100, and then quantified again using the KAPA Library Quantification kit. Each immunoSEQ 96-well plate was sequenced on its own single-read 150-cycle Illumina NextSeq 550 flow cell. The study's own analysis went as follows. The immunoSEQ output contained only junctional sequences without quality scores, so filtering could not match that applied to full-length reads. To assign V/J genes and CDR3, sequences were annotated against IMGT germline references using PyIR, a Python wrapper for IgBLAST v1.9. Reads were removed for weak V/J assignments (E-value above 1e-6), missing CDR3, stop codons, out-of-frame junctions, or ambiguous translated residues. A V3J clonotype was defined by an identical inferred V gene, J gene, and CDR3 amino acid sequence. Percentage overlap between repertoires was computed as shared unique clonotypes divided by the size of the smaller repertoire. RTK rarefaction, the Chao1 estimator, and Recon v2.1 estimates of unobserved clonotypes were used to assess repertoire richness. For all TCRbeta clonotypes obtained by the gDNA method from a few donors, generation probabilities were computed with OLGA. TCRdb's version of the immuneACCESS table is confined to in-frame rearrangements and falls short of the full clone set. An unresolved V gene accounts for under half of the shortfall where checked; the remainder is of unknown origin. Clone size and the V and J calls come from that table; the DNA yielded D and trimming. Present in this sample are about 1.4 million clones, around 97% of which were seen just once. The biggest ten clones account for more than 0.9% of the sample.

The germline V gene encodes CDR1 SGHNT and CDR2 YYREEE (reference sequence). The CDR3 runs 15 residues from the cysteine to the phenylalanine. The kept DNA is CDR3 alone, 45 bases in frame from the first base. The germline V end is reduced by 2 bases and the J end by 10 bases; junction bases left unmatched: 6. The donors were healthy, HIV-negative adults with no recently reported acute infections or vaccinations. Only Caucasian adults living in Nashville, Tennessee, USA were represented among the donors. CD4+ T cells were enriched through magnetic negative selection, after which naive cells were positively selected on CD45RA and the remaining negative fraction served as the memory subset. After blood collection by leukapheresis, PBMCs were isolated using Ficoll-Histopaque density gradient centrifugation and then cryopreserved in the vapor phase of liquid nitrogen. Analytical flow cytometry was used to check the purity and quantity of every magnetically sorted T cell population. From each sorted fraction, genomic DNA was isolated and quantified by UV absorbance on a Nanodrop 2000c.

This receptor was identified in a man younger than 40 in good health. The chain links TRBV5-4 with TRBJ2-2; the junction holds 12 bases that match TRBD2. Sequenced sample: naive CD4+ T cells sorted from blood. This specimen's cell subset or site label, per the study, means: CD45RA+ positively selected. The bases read TGTGCCAGCAGCTTCAGACTAGCGGGAGTTGAGGAGCTGTTTTTT. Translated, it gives CASSFRLAGVEELFF.